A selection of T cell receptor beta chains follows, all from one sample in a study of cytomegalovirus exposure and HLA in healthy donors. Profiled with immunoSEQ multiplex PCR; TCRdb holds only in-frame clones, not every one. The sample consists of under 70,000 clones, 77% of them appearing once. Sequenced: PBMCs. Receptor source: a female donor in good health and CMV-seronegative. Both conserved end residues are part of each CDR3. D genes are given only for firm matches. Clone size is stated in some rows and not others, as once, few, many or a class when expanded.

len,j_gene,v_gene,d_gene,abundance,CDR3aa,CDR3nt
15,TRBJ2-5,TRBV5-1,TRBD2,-,CASSLVGGKQETQYF,TGCGCCAGCAGCTTGGTCGGGGGGAAACAAGAGACCCAGTACTTC
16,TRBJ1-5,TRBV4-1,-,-,CASSQEPQGYNQPQHF,TGCGCCAGCAGCCAAGAACCTCAGGGGTACAATCAGCCCCAGCATTTT
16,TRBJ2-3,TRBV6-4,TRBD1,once,CASSDSVAGGKDTQYF,TGTGCCAGCAGTGACTCGGTGGCAGGGGGTAAGGATACGCAGTATTTT
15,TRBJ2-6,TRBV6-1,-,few,CASSARASGANVLTF,TGTGCCAGCAGCGCGAGGGCCTCTGGGGCCAACGTCCTGACTTTC
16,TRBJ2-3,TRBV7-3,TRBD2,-,CASRNNVGGVGDTQYF,TGTGCCAGCAGAAATAATGTCGGGGGGGTGGGAGATACGCAGTATTTT
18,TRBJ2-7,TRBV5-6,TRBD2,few,CASSSIIAGGLTAYEQYF,TGTGCCAGCAGCTCAATTATAGCGGGAGGCCTAACCGCCTACGAGCAGTACTTC
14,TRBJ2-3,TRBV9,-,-,CASSPSAGTDTQYF,TGTGCCAGCAGCCCCTCGGCGGGAACAGATACGCAGTATTTT
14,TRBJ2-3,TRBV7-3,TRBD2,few,CASSLGGGADTQYF,TGTGCCAGCAGCTTAGGTGGGGGGGCAGATACGCAGTATTTT
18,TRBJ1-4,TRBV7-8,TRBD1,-,CASSKNRGRNGYNEKLFF,TGTGCCAGCAGCAAAAACAGGGGGCGCAACGGGTATAATGAAAAACTGTTTTTT
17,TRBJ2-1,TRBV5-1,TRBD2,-,CASSLGASGTSYNEQFF,TGCGCCAGCAGCTTGGGGGCTAGCGGAACGTCCTACAATGAGCAGTTCTTC
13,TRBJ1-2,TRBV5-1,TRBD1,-,CASSTDRGGGYTF,TGCGCCAGCAGCACCGACAGGGGTGGGGGCTACACCTTC
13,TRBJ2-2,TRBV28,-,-,CASLRPEGGELFF,TGTGCCAGCCTTCGACCGGAGGGGGGGGAGCTGTTTTTT
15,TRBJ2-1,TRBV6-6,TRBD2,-,CASTLPGGLYNEQFF,TGTGCCAGCACCCTCCCGGGGGGACTCTACAATGAGCAGTTCTTC
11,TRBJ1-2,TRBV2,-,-,CASTSRDGYTF,TGTGCCAGCACATCGCGCGATGGCTACACCTTC
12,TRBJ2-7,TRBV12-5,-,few,CASGLDSREQYF,TGTGCTAGTGGTTTGGACAGTCGCGAGCAGTACTTC
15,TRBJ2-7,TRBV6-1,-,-,CASSESAGSSYEQYF,TGTGCCAGCAGTGAATCGGCGGGGAGCTCCTACGAGCAGTACTTC
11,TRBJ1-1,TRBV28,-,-,CASTSQAGAFF,TGTGCCAGCACGAGCCAGGCAGGGGCTTTCTTT
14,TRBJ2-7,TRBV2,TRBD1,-,CASRETGQGNEQYF,TGTGCCAGCAGGGAAACGGGACAGGGGAACGAGCAGTACTTC
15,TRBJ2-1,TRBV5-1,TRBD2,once,CASSLRVSGTNEQFF,TGCGCCAGCAGCTTGCGGGTTAGCGGGACCAATGAGCAGTTCTTC
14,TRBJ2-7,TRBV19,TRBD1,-,CASSYGTGDYEQYF,TGTGCCAGTAGTTACGGGACAGGAGACTACGAGCAGTACTTC
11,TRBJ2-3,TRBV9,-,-,CASSVADTQYF,TGTGCCAGCAGCGTAGCGGATACGCAGTATTTT
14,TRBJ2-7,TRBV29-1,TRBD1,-,CSVNRGTSSYEQYF,TGCAGCGTTAACAGGGGCACAAGCTCCTACGAGCAGTACTTC
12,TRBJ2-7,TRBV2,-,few,CATGGESYEQYF,TGTGCAACCGGGGGAGAGAGCTACGAGCAGTACTTC
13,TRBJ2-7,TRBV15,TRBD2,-,CATSREVGRGGYF,TGTGCCACCAGCAGAGAGGTTGGGAGGGGAGGGTACTTC
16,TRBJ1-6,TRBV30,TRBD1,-,CAWEAGQGSYNSPLHF,TGTGCCTGGGAGGCAGGACAGGGGTCCTATAATTCACCCCTCCACTTT
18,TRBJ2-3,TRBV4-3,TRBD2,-,CASSHLDGLAGVVDTQYF,TGCGCCAGCAGCCATTTGGACGGACTAGCGGGAGTCGTAGATACGCAGTATTTT
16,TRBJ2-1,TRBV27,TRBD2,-,CASRWGLAGGLDEQFF,TGTGCCAGCAGATGGGGACTAGCGGGAGGGCTGGATGAGCAGTTCTTC
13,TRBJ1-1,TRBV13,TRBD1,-,CASSYRTGTEAFF,TGTGCCAGCAGCTACCGGACAGGGACTGAAGCTTTCTTT
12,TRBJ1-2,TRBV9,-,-,CASSVGLSGYTF,TGTGCCAGCAGCGTAGGTCTCTCTGGCTACACCTTC
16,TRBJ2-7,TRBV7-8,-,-,CASSLGGGRPPYEQYF,TGTGCCAGCAGCTTAGGGGGGGGGCGTCCCCCCTACGAGCAGTACTTC